This TCR beta chain derives from a study of T-cell reconstitution after alpha-beta-depleted transplantation in children. Trimming took off 3 bases at V and 7 bases at J, with 16 bases between the two ends. The CDR3 has 15 amino acids. CDR1 and CDR2 from the germline V gene are MNHEY and SMNVEV (reference sequence). Molecular barcoding with unique molecular identifiers was used for the TCRbeta library. MiXCR, applied by TCRdb to the PCR reads, yields one record per CDR3 protein. The sample holds over 150,000 distinct CDR3 sequences, approximately 6.3% seen once. This clonotype was counted many times. Sequenced material: PBMCs, taken before TCRalphabeta/CD19-depleted stem cell transplant. The genes are TRBV27 and TRBJ2-1; D could derive from TRBD1 or TRBD2 (6 bases each). The TCR sequence derives from a boy younger than 10 with acute lymphoblastic leukemia, due to receive a stem cell transplant. The DNA for the CDR3 is TGTGCCAGCAGTTTGTTCCCGGGGGCCGCTAATGAGCAGTTCTTC. This sequence encodes CASSLFPGAANEQFF.